This TCR beta chain was profiled in a study of T cell repertoires in cytomegalovirus infection. Whole-study context: CMV epitopes, recently identified HLA-C-restricted and well-studied HLA-B-restricted, were used. It was the public TCR beta signatures that indicated both CMV infection and matching HLA type.

TCRdb fed the reads into MiXCR, producing one record per CDR3 protein. The sample holds approximately 990,000 distinct CDR3 sequences, roughly 30% seen once. There are many counts of this clonotype. The antigen remains unidentified. The study, taken as a whole, reports: Cumulative frequency (of public TCR beta family members) identified carriers of CMV plus the relevant HLA. HLA-C-restricted TCR beta clonotypes specific for CMV led the ex vivo response.

This CDR3 is built from 13 residues. Germline values: CDR1 MNHEY, CDR2 SVGEGT. V shed 5 bases and J shed 8 bases, with 13 bases lying between them. This specimen was cultured CD8+ T cells from PBMCs, taken from culture after CMV antigen stimulation. This receptor was identified in a human donor in good health (CMV status not recorded). Some clones in this sample may be carry-over from other donors' samples. The chain employs TRBV6-2 or TRBV6-3 and TRBJ2-1; possibly TRBD1 for D (5 bases). CDR3 amino acids: CASSVWGLDEQFF. The CDR3, as DNA: TGTGCCAGCAGTGTATGGGGCTTGGATGAGCAGTTCTTC.